This T cell receptor (beta chain) came from a study of response to subunit inactivated influenza vaccine. TCRdb re-analysed the RT-PCR reads in MiXCR, keeping a single row per CDR3 protein. The table has 180,000 or so distinct CDR3 sequences, more than 10% seen once. On this clonotype itself: A read error may account for a junction end that differs from germline.

The data also belong to a second study, concerning T cells expressing NK-cell markers. That study reports: 5'RACE template switching built TCR beta cDNA with unique molecular identifiers. Clarity on HCMV specificity was lacking for the expanded NKG2C+ T cell clones.

The receptor's source is a middle-aged man who received an inactivated influenza vaccine. The material was CD8+ T cells sorted from PBMCs, obtained about 11 days after vaccination.

The CDR3: CAISHIRLAGVTTDTQYF. The CDR3 bases are TGTGCCATCAGCCACATTCGGCTAGCGGGGGTCACAACAGATACGCAGTATTTT. The V and J genes are TRBV3-1 and TRBJ2-3; 10 nucleotides line up with TRBD2. Per germline, CDR1 LGHDT and CDR2 YNNKEL (reference sequence). This CDR3 region has 18 residues.